This TCR beta chain was profiled in a study of T cell responses to AZD1222 COVID-19 vaccine. Findings and limits, study-wide: Regions 160-218 and 743-854 held dominance among vaccine-associated CD4 TCRs, which spanned spike.

There are 16 residues in the CDR3. Germline-derived CDR1 and CDR2 are MGHDK and SYGVNS. V lost 4 bases and J lost 7; bases outside the gene matches: 13. Profiled with immunoSEQ multiplex PCR; TCRdb holds only in-frame clones, not every one. The profile shows 130,000 or so clones, about nine tenths of them singletons. Comments on this clone: What it recognizes is unknown.

The chain carries TRBV25-1 and TRBJ2-1; 7 bases map to TRBD2. The material sequenced was peripheral blood, taken on day 0 of AZD1222 vaccination. The clonotype originates from an adult in good health. CDR3 nucleotide sequence: TGTGCCAGCAGTGGTTATATCCACTGGGGGGGGAATGAGCAGTTCTTC. It specifies CASSGYIHWGGNEQFF. The variable domain in full, with the rest retrieved from reference TRBV25-1 and TRBJ2-1, is EADIYQTPRYLVIGTGKKITLECSQTMGHDKMYWYQQDPGMELHLIHYSYGVNSTEKGDLSSESTVSRIRTEHFPLTLESARPSHTSQYLCASSGYIHWGGNEQFFGPGTRLTVL.